The T cell receptor beta chain described here comes from a study of blood T cell repertoires in COVID-19. Turning to the study itself: Acute and convalescent COVID-19 samples came from the United States, Italy and Spain. T cells, B-cell-depleted T cells, or PBMCs supplied cDNA or gDNA.

This clone has a handful of counts. Per the authors' pipeline: Estimates of nucleated cell counts were drawn from the amplification of reference gene primers. Here immunoSEQ multiplex PCR was the method, and the copy in TCRdb shows in-frame clones only, minus some. V and J calls and clone size follow that table, whereas D and trimming were derived from the DNA. Found here are 51,000 or so clones, 89% of them singletons; the top ten hold 9%. V shed 1 base, J shed 2 bases, and the junction held 6 bases outside the gene matches. The V gene's germline CDR1 is SGHRS and CDR2 YFSETQ. CDR3 length: 17 amino acids.

The chain is built from TRBV5-1 and TRBJ2-3, with TRBD2 matching over 11 bases. The receptor's source is a man older than 75 with active or convalescent COVID-19. The material sequenced was peripheral blood. CDR3 DNA sequence: TGCGCCAGCAGCTTGAGGCCTAGCGGGGGGACCACAGATACGCAGTATTTT. Residues: CASSLRPSGGTTDTQYF.